This T cell receptor (beta chain) was captured by sequencing in a study of T-cell memory formation after mild COVID-19. Overall study findings and caveats: Nothing confirmed that second-wave clones peaking on day 37 were specific for SARS-CoV-2.

CDR1 and CDR2 (germline): SGHRS, YFSETQ. This CDR3 region has 17 residues. The V gene lost 0 bases and the J gene lost 1 base, with 11 bases spanning the gap. TCRdb reprocessed the 5' RACE reads via MiXCR and lists one record per CDR3 protein. The sample shows 110,000 to 150,000 distinct CDR3 sequences, around 15% of them seen only once. As for this clonotype: The antigen is unknown.

This sequence was found in an adult woman who had mild COVID-19 (a few samples of this study predate the infection). Cell type and time point are not known. The genes are TRBV5-1 and TRBJ1-6; D gene ambiguous. Sample: PBMCs or a T cell subset sorted from them (not recorded which). The CDR3 nucleotides are TGCGCCAGCAGCTTGGACGCCGAGGCGTCCTATAATTCACCCCTCCACTTT. This translates into CASSLDAEASYNSPLHF.